This is a list of T cell receptor beta chains from one sample in a study of cytomegalovirus exposure and HLA in healthy donors. Here immunoSEQ multiplex PCR was the method, and the copy in TCRdb shows in-frame clones only, minus some. The data hold tens of thousands of clones, with around 80% observed a single time. Sequencing used PBMCs. The origin of the receptors is a male donor in good health and CMV-seropositive. Each CDR3 is given with its conserved first and last residue. The D gene is left open where the match is weak. Clone size, where shown, is once, few, many, or a class for clones that have expanded.

abundance: -
d_gene: -
j_gene: TRBJ1-1
v_gene: TRBV7-8
CDR3nt: TGTGCCAGCAGCTCGGGGACAACTGAATATGAAGCTTTCTTT
CDR3aa: CASSSGTTEYEAFF

abundance: few
d_gene: -
j_gene: TRBJ1-1
v_gene: TRBV6-4
CDR3nt: TGTGCCAGCAGTGAAGGGAGGAACACTGAAGCTTTCTTT
CDR3aa: CASSEGRNTEAFF

abundance: -
d_gene: -
j_gene: TRBJ2-6
v_gene: TRBV28
CDR3nt: TGTGCCAGCAGGGATGGGGGGTCTGGGGCCAACGTCCTGACTTTC
CDR3aa: CASRDGGSGANVLTF

abundance: -
d_gene: TRBD2
j_gene: TRBJ2-5
v_gene: TRBV7-9
CDR3nt: TGTGCCAGCAGCTCCCGCTTGGGGAGGGCCGGGGAGACCCAGTACTTC
CDR3aa: CASSSRLGRAGETQYF

abundance: -
d_gene: TRBD1
j_gene: TRBJ2-5
v_gene: TRBV28
CDR3nt: TGTGCCAGCAGTCTAAGGACAGGGGGCGGGGAGACCCAGTACTTC
CDR3aa: CASSLRTGGGETQYF

abundance: -
d_gene: -
j_gene: TRBJ2-1
v_gene: TRBV5-1
CDR3nt: TGCGCCAGCAGCTTGGGACCTAAGGGCGGGAAGGACAATGAGCAGTTCTTC
CDR3aa: CASSLGPKGGKDNEQFF

abundance: -
d_gene: TRBD1
j_gene: TRBJ1-4
v_gene: TRBV5-1
CDR3nt: TGCGCCAGCAGCCAGACAGGGGGGGATGAAAAACTGTTTTTT
CDR3aa: CASSQTGGDEKLFF

abundance: -
d_gene: -
j_gene: TRBJ2-7
v_gene: TRBV6-5
CDR3nt: TGTGCCAGCATCTACAGACTCCCGGGGGAGCAGTACTTC
CDR3aa: CASIYRLPGEQYF

abundance: -
d_gene: -
j_gene: TRBJ2-5
v_gene: TRBV6-5
CDR3nt: TGTGCCAGCAGTTCTAACTACGCAGGGGAGGAGACCCAGTACTTC
CDR3aa: CASSSNYAGEETQYF

abundance: -
d_gene: TRBD1
j_gene: TRBJ1-2
v_gene: TRBV7-9
CDR3nt: TGTGCCAGCAGCCACGACAGGGGGACTACCTACACCTTC
CDR3aa: CASSHDRGTTYTF

abundance: -
d_gene: TRBD1
j_gene: TRBJ1-2
v_gene: TRBV29-1
CDR3nt: TGCAGCGTTGATCTAAGGGGGCAGAATGGCTACACCTTC
CDR3aa: CSVDLRGQNGYTF

abundance: -
d_gene: TRBD1
j_gene: TRBJ2-7
v_gene: TRBV5-1
CDR3nt: TGCGCCAGCAGCAGAACAGGGGGAGGACGCTACGAGCAGTACTTC
CDR3aa: CASSRTGGGRYEQYF

abundance: -
d_gene: TRBD2
j_gene: TRBJ2-3
v_gene: TRBV18
CDR3nt: TGTGCCAGCTCACCACCTTCGGCGGGAGTGTGGGCGACGCAGTATTTT
CDR3aa: CASSPPSAGVWATQYF

abundance: -
d_gene: TRBD1
j_gene: TRBJ2-7
v_gene: TRBV5-4
CDR3nt: TGTGCCAGCAGCGTAGGGACAGGGAACTACGAGCAGTACTTC
CDR3aa: CASSVGTGNYEQYF

abundance: -
d_gene: TRBD2
j_gene: TRBJ2-1
v_gene: TRBV19
CDR3nt: TGTGCCAGTAGTATTTTGTCGGGGACTAGCATCTTCAATGAGCAGTTCTTC
CDR3aa: CASSILSGTSIFNEQFF

abundance: -
d_gene: TRBD1
j_gene: TRBJ2-7
v_gene: TRBV6-5
CDR3nt: TGTGCCAGCAGTTACCCCGGGACAGGGGGCTCCTACGAGCAGTACTTC
CDR3aa: CASSYPGTGGSYEQYF

abundance: few
d_gene: -
j_gene: TRBJ1-1
v_gene: TRBV6-6
CDR3nt: TGTGCCAGCAGTCGTCAGGGCACTGAAGCTTTCTTT
CDR3aa: CASSRQGTEAFF

abundance: -
d_gene: -
j_gene: TRBJ2-1
v_gene: TRBV7-9
CDR3nt: TGTGCCAGCAGCCCCAGCGGAGGGGACTACAATGAGCAGTTCTTC
CDR3aa: CASSPSGGDYNEQFF

abundance: -
d_gene: -
j_gene: TRBJ2-7
v_gene: TRBV27
CDR3nt: TGTGCCAGCAGTTCTAATCCCCCCGGACAGACCTACGAGCAGTACTTC
CDR3aa: CASSSNPPGQTYEQYF

abundance: few
d_gene: -
j_gene: TRBJ1-5
v_gene: TRBV30
CDR3nt: TGTGCCTGGAGTGAACAGAACAATCAGCCCCAGCATTTT
CDR3aa: CAWSEQNNQPQHF

abundance: -
d_gene: TRBD2
j_gene: TRBJ2-1
v_gene: TRBV5-4
CDR3nt: TGTGCCAGCAGCCTGGACGGGGGGTCCTACAATGAGCAGTTCTTC
CDR3aa: CASSLDGGSYNEQFF

abundance: -
d_gene: TRBD2
j_gene: TRBJ2-3
v_gene: TRBV6-4
CDR3nt: TGTGCCACCGGACTAGCGGGAGGGGACCTGGGTACGCAGTATTTT
CDR3aa: CATGLAGGDLGTQYF

abundance: many
d_gene: TRBD1
j_gene: TRBJ1-1
v_gene: TRBV27
CDR3nt: TGTGCCAGCAGGATTACGGCGACAGGGCTGAACACTGAAGCTTTCTTT
CDR3aa: CASRITATGLNTEAFF

abundance: -
d_gene: -
j_gene: TRBJ1-5
v_gene: TRBV7-2
CDR3nt: TGTGCCAGCAGCTTAGCAGCAGGAAACAATCAGCCCCAGCATTTT
CDR3aa: CASSLAAGNNQPQHF

abundance: -
d_gene: -
j_gene: TRBJ2-3
v_gene: TRBV11-3
CDR3nt: TGTGCCAGCAGCTCCAGAAATTCGGGGACAAGCACAGATACGCAGTATTTT
CDR3aa: CASSSRNSGTSTDTQYF

abundance: -
d_gene: TRBD1
j_gene: TRBJ2-6
v_gene: TRBV30
CDR3nt: TGTGCCTGGAGACCAGACAGGGGTCTATCTGGGGCCAACGTCCTGACTTTC
CDR3aa: CAWRPDRGLSGANVLTF

abundance: once
d_gene: -
j_gene: TRBJ2-7
v_gene: TRBV5-4
CDR3nt: TGTGCCAGCAGCTTGGGTAGACACCCTACCGAGCAGTACTTC
CDR3aa: CASSLGRHPTEQYF

abundance: -
d_gene: -
j_gene: TRBJ2-7
v_gene: TRBV6-1
CDR3nt: TGTGCCAGCAGTGGCGGGGCGGGGTCCCTAAACTACGAGCAGTACTTC
CDR3aa: CASSGGAGSLNYEQYF

abundance: -
d_gene: -
j_gene: TRBJ2-7
v_gene: TRBV2
CDR3nt: TGTGCCACCCGATGGAGCCAGTCATACTACGAGCAGTACTTC
CDR3aa: CATRWSQSYYEQYF

abundance: -
d_gene: -
j_gene: TRBJ2-5
v_gene: TRBV5-1
CDR3nt: TGCGCCAGCAGCCCAGGACTCGGAGAGACCCAGTACTTC
CDR3aa: CASSPGLGETQYF

abundance: -
d_gene: -
j_gene: TRBJ2-6
v_gene: TRBV7-9
CDR3nt: TGTGCCAGCAGCTTAGTTAGTCCTGGGGCCAACGTCCTGACTTTC
CDR3aa: CASSLVSPGANVLTF

abundance: -
d_gene: -
j_gene: TRBJ2-2
v_gene: TRBV10-1
CDR3nt: TGCGCCAGCAGTGCTGGGGGGTCGGCCACCGGGGAGCTGTTTTTT
CDR3aa: CASSAGGSATGELFF

abundance: -
d_gene: TRBD1
j_gene: TRBJ2-7
v_gene: TRBV27
CDR3nt: TGTGCCAGCAGGGGACAGCACCTTGGGAGCTCCTACGAGCAGTACTTC
CDR3aa: CASRGQHLGSSYEQYF

abundance: -
d_gene: -
j_gene: TRBJ2-3
v_gene: TRBV5-1
CDR3nt: TGCGCCAGCAGCTTGTTCCGGGGAAGCACAGATACGCAGTATTTT
CDR3aa: CASSLFRGSTDTQYF

abundance: -
d_gene: TRBD1
j_gene: TRBJ2-7
v_gene: TRBV9
CDR3nt: TGTGCCAGCAGCGTCGGACAGGAAGGATGGGAGCAGTACTTC
CDR3aa: CASSVGQEGWEQYF

abundance: -
d_gene: -
j_gene: TRBJ2-3
v_gene: TRBV5-4
CDR3nt: TGTGCCAGCAGCTTCCAGGGGCAAGATACGCAGTATTTT
CDR3aa: CASSFQGQDTQYF

abundance: -
d_gene: TRBD1
j_gene: TRBJ1-4
v_gene: TRBV7-9
CDR3nt: TGTTCCAGCAGCTTATCGGACAGGGATGAAAAACTGTTTTTT
CDR3aa: CSSSLSDRDEKLFF

abundance: -
d_gene: -
j_gene: TRBJ2-1
v_gene: TRBV6-6
CDR3nt: TGTGCCAGCTTTACCCAGGGGGGTTGGGATGAGCAGTTCTTC
CDR3aa: CASFTQGGWDEQFF

abundance: -
d_gene: -
j_gene: TRBJ1-5
v_gene: TRBV7-9
CDR3nt: TGTGCCAGCAGTCGGACAGAAGAGAATCAGCCCCAGCATTTT
CDR3aa: CASSRTEENQPQHF

abundance: -
d_gene: TRBD2
j_gene: TRBJ2-5
v_gene: TRBV5-1
CDR3nt: TGCGCCAGCAGCTTCGGTCTTAGCGGGAGTACGGAGACCCAGTACTTC
CDR3aa: CASSFGLSGSTETQYF